A selection of T cell receptor beta chains follows, all from one sample in a study of cytomegalovirus exposure and HLA in healthy donors. Measured with immunoSEQ multiplex PCR; TCRdb has only the in-frame clones, and not every one. The sample has about 160,000 clones, about four fifths seen once. Source material: PBMCs. The source of these receptors is a young man in good health and CMV-seropositive. The CDR3 runs from the conserved cysteine through the conserved F or W. D genes are given only for firm matches. Size tells how often a clone was seen (once, few, many) or the class of an expanded clone, and some rows leave it out.

d_call	v_call	cdr3_length	clone_size	j_call	cdr3_aa	cdr3_nt
TRBD2	TRBV5-1	16	.	TRBJ2-3	CASSGQREFIADTQYF	TGCGCCAGCAGCGGGCAGCGGGAGTTTATTGCAGATACGCAGTATTTT
TRBD1	TRBV29-1	12	.	TRBJ1-4	CSVGTEGEKLFF	TGCAGCGTGGGGACAGAGGGTGAAAAACTGTTTTTT
.	TRBV6-6	13	.	TRBJ2-7	CASSYSTGTWEYF	TGTGCCAGCAGTTACTCTACCGGGACATGGGAGTACTTC
TRBD1	TRBV7-9	14	.	TRBJ2-2	CASSSDRATGELFF	TGTGCCAGTAGCTCGGACAGGGCCACCGGGGAGCTGTTTTTT
.	TRBV7-2	16	.	TRBJ1-2	CASSLRETGYLYGYTF	TGTGCCAGCAGCCTACGGGAAACAGGGTATCTCTATGGCTACACCTTC
TRBD1	TRBV7-8	16	.	TRBJ2-5	CASSSGRQGAWETQYF	TGTGCCAGCAGCTCCGGCCGACAGGGGGCTTGGGAGACCCAGTACTTC
TRBD2	TRBV30	14	.	TRBJ2-5	CAFQRGSQGETQYF	TGTGCCTTCCAGCGGGGGAGCCAGGGGGAGACCCAGTACTTC
.	TRBV21-1	16	.	TRBJ1-5	CAETKERDRGSGPQHF	TGTGCCGAAACCAAAGAGAGGGACAGGGGGTCTGGGCCCCAGCATTTT
TRBD2	TRBV2	18	.	TRBJ2-1	CASSLLAGGVSSYNEQFF	TGTGCCAGCAGTCTACTAGCGGGAGGCGTCAGCTCCTACAATGAGCAGTTCTTC
.	TRBV18	15	.	TRBJ2-1	CASSLTESSYNEQFF	TGTGCCAGCTCACTGACAGAGAGCTCCTACAATGAGCAGTTCTTC
TRBD1	TRBV29-1	16	.	TRBJ2-1	CSADGTGGASYNEQFF	TGCAGCGCTGACGGGACAGGGGGCGCTTCTTACAATGAGCAGTTCTTC
TRBD1	TRBV7-6	16	.	TRBJ1-3	CASSDPTGTVGNTIYF	TGTGCCAGCAGCGACCCAACCGGGACAGTTGGAAACACCATATATTTT
.	TRBV5-1	13	.	TRBJ1-1	CASNGGLGTEAFF	TGCGCCAGCAACGGGGGGCTGGGCACTGAAGCTTTCTTT
.	TRBV27	15	once	TRBJ1-1	CASSPSVGGRTEAFF	TGTGCCAGCAGTCCCAGCGTTGGGGGGAGGACTGAAGCTTTCTTT